This section outlines one TCR beta chain sequence together with its context. The antigen remains unidentified. These data belong to a study of response to subunit inactivated influenza vaccine. Whole-study results and caveats: A suggestion made by the authors is that each seasonal influenza vaccination recruits few new T cells.

CDR1 SGHAT and CDR2 FQNNGV come from the germline V gene. This CDR3 comprises 13 residues. V lost 5 bases to trimming and J lost 8 bases, with 12 bases between them. One entry per CDR3 protein results from TCRdb running MiXCR on the RT-PCR reads. The sample records approximately 300,000 distinct CDR3 sequences, 22% being singletons. Sequencing was performed on PBMCs from blood, taken less than 22 months after vaccination. The TCR was taken from a man between 50 and 70 years old who received an inactivated influenza vaccine. The V call is TRBV11-2, the J call TRBJ1-4; possibly TRBD1 for D (5 bases). This chain's CDR3 is CASSPGGGEKLFF. In DNA, the CDR3 is TGTGCCAGCAGCCCCGGGGGGGGAGAAAAACTGTTTTTT.